This T cell receptor beta chain was sequenced for a study of healthy donors' naive CD4 and CD8 T cells. Study results and limitations: Negatively charged CDR3s marked CD8+ lineage; positively charged CDR3s marked CD4+ lineage.

A linear amplification protocol produced the TCR libraries from roughly 480 ng of total RNA. TCRdb redid the calling of the reads with MiXCR, one entry per CDR3 protein. The sample holds some 190,000 distinct CDR3 sequences, about 76% seen once. A note on this clonotype: Its antigen is as yet unknown.

Germline V lookup: CDR1 LNHDA, CDR2 SQIVND (reference sequence). V trimming: 1 base; J trimming: 4 bases; junction bases outside the gene matches: 0. The length of the CDR3 is 14 residues. The J gene is TRBJ1-5, the V gene TRBV19, with TRBD1 matching 8 bases. The source material was naive CD4+ and CD8+ T cells sorted from blood, pooled from several donors. This TCR was recovered from a pool of human donors in good health; the sample pools cells from several healthy donors. In DNA, the CDR3 is TGTGCCAGTAGTATAGGGACAGGGAATCAGCCCCAGCATTTT. It encodes CASSIGTGNQPQHF. Using reference TRBV19 and TRBJ1-5 for the parts outside the CDR3, the full variable domain is DGGITQSPKYLFRKEGQNVTLSCEQNLNHDAMYWYRQDPGQGLRLIYYSQIVNDFQKGDIAEGYSVSREKKESFPLTVTSAQKNPTAFYLCASSIGTGNQPQHFGDGTRLSIL.